This T cell receptor beta chain was found in a study of spatial heterogeneity in lung cancer. V was pared by 5 bases and J by 0 bases, with 8 bases between. The CDR3 consists of 14 residues. From germline, CDR1 is SGHNT and CDR2 YENEEA. Sample time point: blood at routine non-recurrence follow-up after resection. The sequenced material consisted of unsorted whole RNA from tumor, nontumor lung or frozen PBMC. This clonotype was counted a few times. TCRdb called the 5' RACE reads again in MiXCR, with one record for every CDR3 protein. The table records roughly 120,000 distinct CDR3 sequences, 10% to 15% of them present only once.

V and J are TRBV11-3 and TRBJ1-3, with D uncertain. The clonotype comes from a male donor with early-stage non-small cell lung cancer. The source material was PBMCs, sampled at follow-up. For the CDR3, the DNA is TGTGCCAGCAGCCCGCGGGCCTCTGGAAACACCATATATTTT. This gives the protein CASSPRASGNTIYF.